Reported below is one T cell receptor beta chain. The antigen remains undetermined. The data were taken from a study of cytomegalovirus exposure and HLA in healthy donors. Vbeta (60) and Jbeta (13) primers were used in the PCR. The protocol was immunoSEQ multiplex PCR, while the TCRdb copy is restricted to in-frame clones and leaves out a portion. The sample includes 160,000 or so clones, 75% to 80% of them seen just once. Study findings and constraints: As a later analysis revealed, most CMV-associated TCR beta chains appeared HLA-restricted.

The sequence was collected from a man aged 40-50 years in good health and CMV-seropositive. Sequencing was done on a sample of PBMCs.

The CDR3 region is CASSFQISNQPQHF. CDR3 bases: TGTGCCAGCAGCTTCCAGATCTCCAATCAGCCCCAGCATTTT. This rearrangement joins TRBV5-6 to TRBJ1-5; the D is unclear. CDR1 and CDR2 from the germline V gene are SGHDT and YYEEEE. Trimming stripped 2 bases from V and 3 bases from J, with 9 bases between. This CDR3 has 14 amino acids.